This TCR beta chain appears in the sequencing data of a study of shared clonotypes between healthy human individuals. This clone was detected only a few times. The antigen remains undetermined. The repertoire was sequenced with immunoSEQ multiplex PCR; TCRdb's copy has only in-frame clones and lacks some. This table has millions of clones, approximately 95% appearing once. Study conclusions and caveats: Sharing of clonotypes among donors was expected to vary with sequencing depth.

Germline values: CDR1 LNHDA, CDR2 SQIVND (reference sequence). This CDR3 contains 14 residues. V lost 3 bases to trimming and J lost 3 bases, with 9 bases between them. The specimen sequenced was naive CD4+ T cells from PBMCs. Subset meaning: CD45RA+ positively selected. This receptor was obtained from a young man in good health. Some clones in this sample may be carry-over from other donors' samples. The chain couples TRBV19 to TRBJ1-5, with D maybe TRBD1 (6 bases). CDR3 sequence (DNA): TGTGCCAGTAGTATCAGGGGAAACAATCAGCCCCAGCATTTT. It translates to CASSIRGNNQPQHF. Complete variable domain (other parts from reference TRBV19 and TRBJ1-5): DGGITQSPKYLFRKEGQNVTLSCEQNLNHDAMYWYRQDPGQGLRLIYYSQIVNDFQKGDIAEGYSVSREKKESFPLTVTSAQKNPTAFYLCASSIRGNNQPQHFGDGTRLSIL.